Listed here is a single TCR beta chain. The target antigen is unknown. Looked up from germline, CDR1 is SGHRS and CDR2 is YFSETQ. The CDR3 contains 17 residues. The ends were cut back, 0 bases at V and 2 bases at J, with 18 bases in the middle. Described time point: persistent/refractory GD, antithyroid drugs over 5 years with positive TRAb. Isolated PBMC RNA provided the starting material for the TCR library. Combining iRepertoire HTBI primers with Arm-PCR of CDR3 regions, the authors built TCR beta libraries. A single record per CDR3 protein comes from TCRdb applying MiXCR to the multiplex PCR reads. This table holds 400,000 to 500,000 distinct CDR3 sequences, roughly 23% found once. The data belong to a study of regulatory T cells in long-lasting Graves disease. At the level of the study: Those with persistent Graves' disease had received antithyroid drugs for over 5 years with positive TSH receptor antibodies.

Broader study findings: Accuracy was possibly reduced by small sample size. Newly diagnosed Graves' patients exceeded persistent ones in TCR diversity.

Material: peripheral blood mononuclear cells (PBMCs), obtained when the disease was refractory, from a patient treated with antithyroid drugs. This rearrangement joins TRBV5-1 to TRBJ2-7, with D possibly matching TRBD1 (6 bases). This sequence was found in a female donor with Graves disease. The CDR3 coding sequence is TGCGCCAGCAGCTTGGGGGGCTGGGCAGGGGTCCCCTACGAGCAGTACTTC. This codes for CASSLGGWAGVPYEQYF.